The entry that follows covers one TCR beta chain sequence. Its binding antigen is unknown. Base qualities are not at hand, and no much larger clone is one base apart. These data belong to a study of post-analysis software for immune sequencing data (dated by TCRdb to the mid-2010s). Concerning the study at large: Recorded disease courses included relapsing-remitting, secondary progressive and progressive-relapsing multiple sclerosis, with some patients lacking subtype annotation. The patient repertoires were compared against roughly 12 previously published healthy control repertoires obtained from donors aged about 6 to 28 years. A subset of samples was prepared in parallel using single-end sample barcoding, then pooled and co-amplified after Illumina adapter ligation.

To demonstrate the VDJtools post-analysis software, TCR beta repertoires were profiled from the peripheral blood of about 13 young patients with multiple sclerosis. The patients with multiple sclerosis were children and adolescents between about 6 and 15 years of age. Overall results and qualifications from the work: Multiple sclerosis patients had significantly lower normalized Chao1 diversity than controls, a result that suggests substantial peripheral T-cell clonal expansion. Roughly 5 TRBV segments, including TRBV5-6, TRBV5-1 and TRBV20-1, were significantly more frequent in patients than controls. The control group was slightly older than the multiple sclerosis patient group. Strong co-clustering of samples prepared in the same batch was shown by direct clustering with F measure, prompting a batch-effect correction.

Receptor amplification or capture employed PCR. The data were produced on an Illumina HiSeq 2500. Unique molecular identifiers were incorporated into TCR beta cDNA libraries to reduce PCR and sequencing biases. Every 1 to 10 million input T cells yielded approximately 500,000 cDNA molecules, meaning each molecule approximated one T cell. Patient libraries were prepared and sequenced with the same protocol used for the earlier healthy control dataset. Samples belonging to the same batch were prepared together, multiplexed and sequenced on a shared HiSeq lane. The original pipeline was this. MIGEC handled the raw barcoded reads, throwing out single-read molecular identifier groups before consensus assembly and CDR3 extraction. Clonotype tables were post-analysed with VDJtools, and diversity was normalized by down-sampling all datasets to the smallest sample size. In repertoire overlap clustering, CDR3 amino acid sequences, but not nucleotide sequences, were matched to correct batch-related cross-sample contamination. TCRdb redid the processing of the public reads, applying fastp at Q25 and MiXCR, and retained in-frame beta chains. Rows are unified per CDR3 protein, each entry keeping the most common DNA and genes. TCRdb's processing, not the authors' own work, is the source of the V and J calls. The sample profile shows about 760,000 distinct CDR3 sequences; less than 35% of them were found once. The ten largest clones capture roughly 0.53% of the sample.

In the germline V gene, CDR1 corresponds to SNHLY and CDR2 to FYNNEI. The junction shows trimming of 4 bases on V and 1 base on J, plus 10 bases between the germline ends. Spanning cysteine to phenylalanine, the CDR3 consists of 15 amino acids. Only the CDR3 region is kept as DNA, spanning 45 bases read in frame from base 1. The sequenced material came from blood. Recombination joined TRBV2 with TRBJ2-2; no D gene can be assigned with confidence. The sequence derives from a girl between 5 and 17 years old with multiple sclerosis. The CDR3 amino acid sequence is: CASSVWGKNTGELFF. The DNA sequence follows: TGTGCCAGCAGTGTTTGGGGAAAGAACACCGGGGAGCTGTTTTTT.